These 6 T cell receptor beta chains were all obtained from the same sample, sequenced in a study of T-cell reconstitution after alpha-beta-depleted transplantation in children. Preparing the TCRbeta library involved the use of unique molecular identifiers. TCRdb reprocessed the PCR reads via MiXCR and lists one record per CDR3 protein. The sample shows some 460,000 distinct CDR3 sequences, 16% of them seen only once. The specimen was PBMCs, mostly from graft donor cells, collected 360 days after TCRalphabeta/CD19-depleted stem cell transplant. The receptors stem from a boy under two years old who had a stem cell transplant for Wiskott-Aldrich syndrome, so the T cells may come from the graft donor.

The V and J genes are TRBV20-1 and TRBJ2-3; D is undetermined. This CDR3 has 14 amino acids. Trimming stripped 5 bases from V and 2 bases from J, with 14 bases between. Germline lookup yields CDR1 DFQATT and CDR2 SNEGSKA (reference sequence). The CDR3 loop is CSASRRSPTDTQYF. The CDR3 nucleotides read TGCAGTGCTTCACGGCGGTCTCCCACAGATACGCAGTATTTT.

This clonotype appeared a few times. The chain joins TRBV27 to TRBJ2-3; 7 bases match TRBD2. Germline CDR1 is MNHEY and CDR2 is SMNVEV (reference sequence). The CDR3 loop spans 15 amino acids. V was clipped by 2 bases and J by 3 bases; unmatched bases: 5. CDR3 amino acids: CASSLAGVLTDTQYF. In DNA, the CDR3 is TGTGCCAGCAGTTTAGCGGGAGTCCTGACAGATACGCAGTATTTT.

In this sample, this clonotype turned up a few times. The rearrangement links TRBV20-1 to TRBJ2-2; 11 bases are a match to TRBD2. Germline lookup yields CDR1 DFQATT and CDR2 SNEGSKA (reference sequence). This CDR3 has 17 amino acids. The junction had 7 bases not matched to a gene; V was cut back by 1 base and J by 3 bases. The CDR3 here is CSARGLAGIGYTGELFF. DNA for the CDR3: TGCAGTGCTAGAGGACTAGCGGGAATTGGGTACACCGGGGAGCTGTTTTTT.

The chain has TRBV10-1 and TRBJ2-1, with TRBD2 identical over 8 bases. Germline lookup yields CDR1 WNHNN and CDR2 SYGVQD (reference sequence). V was clipped by 4 bases and J by 0 bases; unmatched bases: 8. This CDR3 is 17 amino acids long. Written as DNA, the CDR3 is TGCGCCAGCAGTGGGGGGAACGCGGGGGGCTCCTACAATGAGCAGTTCTTC. Translation gives CASSGGNAGGSYNEQFF.

The J gene is TRBJ1-5, the V gene TRBV20-1, with 9 bases that match TRBD1. V shed 6 bases, J shed 10 bases, and the junction held 13 bases outside the gene matches. Germline loops: CDR1 DFQATT, CDR2 SNEGSKA (reference sequence). The CDR3 spans 14 residues. CDR3 sequence reads: CSASWGQGRTPQHF. The CDR3 region has the DNA TGCAGTGCCAGCTGGGGACAGGGTAGGACCCCCCAGCATTTT.

In this sample, this clonotype turned up a few times. The chain recombines TRBV11-2 with TRBJ2-4; D ambiguous. V gave up 0 bases and J gave up 0 bases, with 9 bases separating them. The germline CDR1 and CDR2 sequences are SGHAT and FQNNGV. This CDR3 is 16 amino acids long. DNA for the CDR3: TGTGCCAGCAGCTTAGATCTAACCATAGCCAAAAACATTCAGTACTTC. Protein: CASSLDLTIAKNIQYF.